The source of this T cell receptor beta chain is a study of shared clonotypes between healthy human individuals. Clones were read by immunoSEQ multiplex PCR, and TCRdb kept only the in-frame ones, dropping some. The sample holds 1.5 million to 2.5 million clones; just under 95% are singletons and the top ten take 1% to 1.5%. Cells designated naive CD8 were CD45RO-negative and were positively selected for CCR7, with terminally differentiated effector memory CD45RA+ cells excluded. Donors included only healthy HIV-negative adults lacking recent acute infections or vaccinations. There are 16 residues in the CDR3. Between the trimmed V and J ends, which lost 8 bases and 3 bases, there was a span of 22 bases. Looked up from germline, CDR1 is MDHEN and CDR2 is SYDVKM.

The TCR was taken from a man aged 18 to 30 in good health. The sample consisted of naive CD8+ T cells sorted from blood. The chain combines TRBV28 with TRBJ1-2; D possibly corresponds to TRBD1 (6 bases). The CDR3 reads CASSLKTRGRDYGYTF. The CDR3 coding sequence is TGTGCCAGCTCCCTGAAAACCCGGGGGCGTGACTATGGCTACACCTTC.